The TCR beta chain described here comes from a study of cytomegalovirus exposure and HLA in healthy donors. Study-level information: Earlier work reported about 110 million unique TCR beta sequences from about 180 million T cells. Study-wide results and caveats: For TCR beta chains, V- and J-gene trimming was later linked to a missense DCLRE1C variant.

The study ran its PCR with 60 Vbeta and 13 Jbeta primers. Measured with immunoSEQ multiplex PCR; TCRdb has only the in-frame clones, and not every one. The repertoire consists of approximately 4,500 clones, with roughly 80% occurring once and the leading ten covering 6.2%. V lost 1 base to trimming and J lost 7 bases, with 16 bases between them. The CDR3 length is 14 residues. Germline V gene sequence: CDR1 GTSNPN, CDR2 SVGIG (reference sequence). About this clone: Its antigen is unidentified.

Sequenced: PBMCs. The clonotype originates from a woman aged 40 to 49 in good health and CMV-seropositive. The J gene is TRBJ1-2, the V gene TRBV30; tentative D call: TRBD1 (5 bases). CDR3 residues: CAWSGSMGGSGYTF. DNA for the CDR3: TGTGCCTGGAGTGGTTCGATGGGGGGGAGTGGCTACACCTTC.